Below are 7 T cell receptor beta chains sequenced from a single sample in a study of T cells of healthy individuals. MiXCR, run by TCRdb on the 5' RACE reads, gives a single entry per CDR3 protein. This repertoire shows about 96,000 distinct CDR3 sequences, 17% found once; its top ten account for over 5%. These receptors were collected from a human donor in good health.

Many counts were recorded for this clonotype. The chain uses TRBV4-1 and TRBJ1-2; 7 positions agree with TRBD1. Trimming removed 1 base from V and 10 bases from J; junction bases left unmatched: 12. The CDR3 has 15 residues. Germline lookup yields CDR1 MGHRA and CDR2 YSYEKL. The CDR3 region is CASSQAVLTGLDYTF. CDR3 DNA: TGCGCCAGCAGCCAAGCAGTCCTGACAGGGCTCGACTACACCTTC.

There are many counts of this clonotype. The CDR3 region has the DNA TGTGCCAGCAGCTTCCCAGCGGATACGCAGTATTTT. Protein: CASSFPADTQYF. V usage is TRBV7-9 and J usage is TRBJ2-3; D unclear. Between the trimmed V and J ends, which lost 3 bases and 6 bases, there was a span of 7 bases. Germline V gene sequence: CDR1 SEHNR, CDR2 FQNEAQ (reference sequence). This CDR3 region has 12 residues.

The J gene is TRBJ2-1, the V gene TRBV5-1; D is undetermined. CDR1 is SGHRS, CDR2 YFSETQ, per germline. V lost 4 bases and J 4 bases, leaving 9 bases between the germline ends. The CDR3 spans 13 residues. The CDR3 is CASSGQSYNEQFF. The CDR3, as DNA: TGCGCCAGCAGCGGCCAGTCTTACAATGAGCAGTTCTTC.

This clonotype came up a few times. The chain couples TRBV2 to TRBJ2-7; D unclear. Deletions cut 3 bases from V and 5 bases from J, with 8 bases between. The CDR3 extends over 12 amino acids. Germline lookup yields CDR1 SNHLY and CDR2 FYNNEI. The CDR3 DNA is TGTGCCAGCAGTGAGTCATCTCACGAGCAGTACTTC. It translates to CASSESSHEQYF.

This clonotype appeared many times. V and J are TRBV2 and TRBJ2-7, with no clear D. Germline CDR1 is SNHLY and CDR2 is FYNNEI. The CDR3 sequence is 12 residues long. The V gene lost 6 bases and the J gene lost 0 bases, with 6 bases spanning the gap. This CDR3 is CASRVSSYEQYF. Here the CDR3 DNA reads TGTGCCAGCAGGGTTAGCTCCTACGAGCAGTACTTC.

V is TRBV6-2 or TRBV6-3 and J is TRBJ2-7, with a tentative D call TRBD1 (6 bases). Deletions cut 6 bases from V and 2 bases from J, with 17 bases between. In germline, CDR1 is MNHEY, CDR2 SVGEGT. CDR3 size: 15 residues. The CDR3 region is CASSATDRAPYEQYF. CDR3 nucleotides: TGTGCCAGCAGCGCTACGGACAGAGCCCCCTACGAGCAGTACTTC.

This clonotype was seen a handful of times. The CDR3 spells CASSPDRGGEKLFF. The DNA for the CDR3 is TGTGCCAGCAGCCCCGACAGGGGCGGTGAAAAACTGTTTTTT. This rearrangement joins TRBV4-2 to TRBJ1-4; TRBD1 aligns across 8 bases. CDR3 size: 14 residues. Germline V gene lookup returns CDR1 LGHNA and CDR2 YNFKEQ. V shed 4 bases, J shed 7 bases, and the junction held 5 bases outside the gene matches.